These T cell receptor beta chains were read from a single sample in a study of cytomegalovirus exposure and HLA in healthy donors. Sequenced by immunoSEQ multiplex PCR; TCRdb stores in-frame clones only, minus some. The table lists 90,000 to 150,000 clones, roughly 88% of them singletons. The source material was PBMCs. These receptors came from a young woman in good health and CMV-seropositive. CDR3s include the opening cysteine and the closing phenylalanine or tryptophan.

V: TRBV25-1; J: TRBJ2-7; CDR3: CASSPGVGYEQYF
V: TRBV7-9; J: TRBJ1-1; CDR3: CASSFGSTRMNTEAFF
V: TRBV28; J: TRBJ1-4; CDR3: CASSLRLPAGANEKLFF
V: TRBV19; J: TRBJ1-1; CDR3: CASSWTGEAFF
V: TRBV5-6; J: TRBJ1-4; CDR3: CASRPQGTTNEKLFF
V: TRBV6-5; J: TRBJ2-1; CDR3: CASSYSFAGGDNEQFF
V: TRBV5-3; J: TRBJ1-5; CDR3: CARSSSTGEAQHF
V: TRBV11-2; J: TRBJ2-1; CDR3: CASSLQGATYNEQFF
V: TRBV19; J: TRBJ2-1; CDR3: CASSIGGQDLVF
V: TRBV5-4; J: TRBJ1-2; CDR3: CASSLDRVSYGYTF
V: TRBV5-5; J: TRBJ2-7; CDR3: CASSARFSYEQYF
V: TRBV11-2; J: TRBJ2-7; CDR3: CASSFGRDYEQYF
V: TRBV19; J: TRBJ1-1; CDR3: CASSSRQGAFVTEAFF
V: TRBV15; J: TRBJ2-3; CDR3: CATSRGRQASTDTQYF
V: TRBV6-5; J: TRBJ1-4; CDR3: CASSYPDRGLFF
V: TRBV9; J: TRBJ2-1; CDR3: CASSAGTTNEQFF
V: TRBV6-5; J: TRBJ1-2; CDR3: CASSSPTGGVLGYTF
V: TRBV2; J: TRBJ1-3; CDR3: CASSPPAGRLSGNTIYF
V: TRBV6-1; J: TRBJ1-4; CDR3: CASSRDSHNEKLFF
V: TRBV2; J: TRBJ2-3; CDR3: CASGADRGSDTQYF
V: TRBV11-3; J: TRBJ2-2; CDR3: CASRRQGSTGELFF
V: TRBV27; J: TRBJ2-1; CDR3: CASSSPVTWNEQFF
V: TRBV11-2; J: TRBJ2-1; CDR3: CASSLARSGLFF
V: TRBV9; J: TRBJ1-5; CDR3: CASSPVGGSGQPQHF
V: TRBV4-2; J: TRBJ2-1; CDR3: CASSPAGGTYNEQFF
V: TRBV7-8; J: TRBJ1-2; CDR3: CASSFADSNYGYTF
V: TRBV11-3; J: TRBJ2-7; CDR3: CASSSYYTGTSSYEQYF
V: TRBV30; J: TRBJ1-2; CDR3: CAWSASNYGYTF
V: TRBV7-8; J: TRBJ1-2; CDR3: CASSQTGQETYYGYTF
V: TRBV28; J: TRBJ2-1; CDR3: CASSSTSGYNEQFF
V: TRBV7-2; J: TRBJ2-3; CDR3: CASSLTRLAGGSPDTQYF
V: TRBV2; J: TRBJ2-7; CDR3: CASKGTGQLYEQYF
V: TRBV2; J: TRBJ2-3; CDR3: CASSVPSGGSPDRDTQYF
V: TRBV5-1; J: TRBJ1-1; CDR3: CASSIRTDTEAFF
V: TRBV5-1; J: TRBJ1-6; CDR3: CASSVGDRAPLHF
V: TRBV30; J: TRBJ2-5; CDR3: CAWSSSTGGGETQYF
V: TRBV5-1; J: TRBJ1-1; CDR3: CASTQLGGTEAFF
V: TRBV7-2; J: TRBJ2-7; CDR3: CASRGGGSSYEQYF
V: TRBV5-1; J: TRBJ2-2; CDR3: CASSLPLDSNTGELFF
V: TRBV9; J: TRBJ1-4; CDR3: CASSVEGLKNEKLFF
V: TRBV10-3; J: TRBJ1-1; CDR3: CAIGQGTKNTEAFF
V: TRBV28; J: TRBJ1-5; CDR3: CASRHEAGQPQHF
V: TRBV4-2; J: TRBJ2-7; CDR3: CASSQAYTFEQYF
V: TRBV4-1; J: TRBJ2-3; CDR3: CASSQDLTSGVFSTDTQYF
V: TRBV29-1; J: TRBJ2-7; CDR3: CSGRQGSGEQYF
V: TRBV30; J: TRBJ1-5; CDR3: CAWSSGGNQPQHF
V: TRBV28; J: TRBJ1-4; CDR3: CASGVSRGAREKLFF
V: TRBV10-2; J: TRBJ2-3; CDR3: CASSVPAGGPDTQYF
V: TRBV19; J: TRBJ1-2; CDR3: CASSSDSYNYGYTF
V: TRBV19; J: TRBJ1-2; CDR3: CASSPIGQGFYGYTF
V: TRBV28; J: TRBJ2-3; CDR3: CASRSTSASTDTQYF
V: TRBV5-8; J: TRBJ2-7; CDR3: CASSQDRGYEQYF
V: TRBV2; J: TRBJ1-1; CDR3: CASSEAAAVAPAFF
V: TRBV18; J: TRBJ2-7; CDR3: CASSPGRGQPYEQYF